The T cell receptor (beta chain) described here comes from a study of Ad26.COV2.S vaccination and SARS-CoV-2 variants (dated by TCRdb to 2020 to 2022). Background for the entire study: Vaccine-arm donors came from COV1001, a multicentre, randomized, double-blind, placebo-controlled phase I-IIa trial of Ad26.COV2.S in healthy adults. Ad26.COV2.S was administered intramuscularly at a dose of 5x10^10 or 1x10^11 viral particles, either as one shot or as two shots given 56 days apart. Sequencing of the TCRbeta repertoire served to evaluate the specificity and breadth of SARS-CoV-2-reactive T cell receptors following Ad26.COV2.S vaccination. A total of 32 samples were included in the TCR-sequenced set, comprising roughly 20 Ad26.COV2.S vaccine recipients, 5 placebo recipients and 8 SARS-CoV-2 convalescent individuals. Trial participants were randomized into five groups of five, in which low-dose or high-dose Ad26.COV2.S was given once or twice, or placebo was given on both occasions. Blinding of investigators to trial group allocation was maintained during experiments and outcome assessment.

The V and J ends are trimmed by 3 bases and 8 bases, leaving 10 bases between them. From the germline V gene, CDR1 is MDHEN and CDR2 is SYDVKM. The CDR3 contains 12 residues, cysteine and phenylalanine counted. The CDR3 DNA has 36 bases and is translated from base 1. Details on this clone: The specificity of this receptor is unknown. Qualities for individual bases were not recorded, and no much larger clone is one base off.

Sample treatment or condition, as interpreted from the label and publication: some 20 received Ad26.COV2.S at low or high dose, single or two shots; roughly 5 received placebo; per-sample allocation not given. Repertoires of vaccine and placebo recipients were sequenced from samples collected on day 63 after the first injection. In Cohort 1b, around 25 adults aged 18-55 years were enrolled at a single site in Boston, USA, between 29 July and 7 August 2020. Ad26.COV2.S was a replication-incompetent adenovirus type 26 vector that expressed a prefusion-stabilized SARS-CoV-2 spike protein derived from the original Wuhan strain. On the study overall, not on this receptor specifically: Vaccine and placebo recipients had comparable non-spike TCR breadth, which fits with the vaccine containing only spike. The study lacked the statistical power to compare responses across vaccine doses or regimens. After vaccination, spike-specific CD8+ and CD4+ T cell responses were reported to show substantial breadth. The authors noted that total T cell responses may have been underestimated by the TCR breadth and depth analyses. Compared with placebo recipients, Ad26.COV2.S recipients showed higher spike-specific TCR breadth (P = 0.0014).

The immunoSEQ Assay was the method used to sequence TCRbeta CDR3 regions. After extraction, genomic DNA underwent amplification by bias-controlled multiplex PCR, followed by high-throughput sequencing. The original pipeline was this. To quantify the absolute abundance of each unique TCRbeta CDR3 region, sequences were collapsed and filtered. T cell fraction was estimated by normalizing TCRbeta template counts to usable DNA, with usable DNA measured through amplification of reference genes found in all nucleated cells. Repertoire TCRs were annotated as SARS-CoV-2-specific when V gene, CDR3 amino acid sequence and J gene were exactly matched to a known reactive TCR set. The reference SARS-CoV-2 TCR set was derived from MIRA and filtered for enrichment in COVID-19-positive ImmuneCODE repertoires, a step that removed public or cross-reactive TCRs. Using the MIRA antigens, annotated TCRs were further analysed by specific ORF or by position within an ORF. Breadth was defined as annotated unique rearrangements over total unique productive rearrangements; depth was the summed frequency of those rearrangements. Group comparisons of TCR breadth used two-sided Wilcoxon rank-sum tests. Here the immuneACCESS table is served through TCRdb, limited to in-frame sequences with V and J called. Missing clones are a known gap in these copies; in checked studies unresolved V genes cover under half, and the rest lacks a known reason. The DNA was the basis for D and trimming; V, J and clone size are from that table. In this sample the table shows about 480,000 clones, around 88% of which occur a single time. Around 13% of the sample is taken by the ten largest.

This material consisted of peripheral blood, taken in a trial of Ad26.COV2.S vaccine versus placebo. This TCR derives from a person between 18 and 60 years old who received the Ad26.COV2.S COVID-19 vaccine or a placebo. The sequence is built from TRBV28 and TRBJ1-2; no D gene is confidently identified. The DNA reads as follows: TGTGCCAGCAGTTTGATTAGACGGGGCTACACCTTC. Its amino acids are CASSLIRRGYTF.